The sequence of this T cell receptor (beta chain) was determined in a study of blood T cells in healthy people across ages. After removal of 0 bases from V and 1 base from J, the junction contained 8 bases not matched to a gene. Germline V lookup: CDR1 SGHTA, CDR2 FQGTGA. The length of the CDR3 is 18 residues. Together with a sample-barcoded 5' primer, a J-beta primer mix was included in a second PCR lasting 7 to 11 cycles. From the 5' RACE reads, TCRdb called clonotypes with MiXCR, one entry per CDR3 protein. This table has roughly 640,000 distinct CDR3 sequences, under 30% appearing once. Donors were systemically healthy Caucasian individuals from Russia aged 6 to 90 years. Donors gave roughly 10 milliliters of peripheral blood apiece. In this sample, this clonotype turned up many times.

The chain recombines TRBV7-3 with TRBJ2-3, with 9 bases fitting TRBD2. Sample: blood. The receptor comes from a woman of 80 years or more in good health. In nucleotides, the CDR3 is TGTGCCAGCAGCTTAACCCCAGTAGCGGGGGCACGCACAGATACGCAGTATTTT. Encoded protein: CASSLTPVAGARTDTQYF. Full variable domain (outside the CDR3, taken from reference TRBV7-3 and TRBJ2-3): GAGVSQTPSNKVTEKGKYVELRCDPISGHTALYWYRQSLGQGPEFLIYFQGTGAADDSGLPNDRFFAVRPEGSVSTLKIQRTERGDSAVYLCASSLTPVAGARTDTQYFGPGTRLTVL.